This T cell receptor (beta chain) derives from a study of memory CD4+ T cells and cytomegalovirus serostatus. The table came from immunoSEQ multiplex PCR; TCRdb's copy has only in-frame clones and leaves some out. There are 84,000 or so clones in the sample; approximately 84% occur only once, and around 0.78% lies in the top ten. The sort gate was single viable CD3+CD4+CD8-CD45RO+ cells for memory CD4+ T cells. What was sequenced was memory CD4+ T cells from blood. This TCR derives from an adult in good health and CMV-seronegative.

This CDR3 reads CACRIGTGNSPLHF. The CDR3, as DNA: TGTGCCTGTCGCATCGGGACAGGGAATTCACCCCTCCACTTT. The chain employs TRBV30 and TRBJ1-6, with 9 bases lining up with TRBD1. CDR1 is GTSNPN and CDR2 is SVGIG in the germline V gene (reference sequence). The CDR3 contains 14 residues. Unmatched junction bases numbered 7, after V lost 6 bases and J lost 7 bases.